This TCR beta chain was recovered during a study of beta chain features in type 1 diabetes. Study background: Sorted cells from all samples, numbering 107,917,701, were examined.

It was one heparinised blood draw, averaging approximately 100 mL, that each donor gave. About this clone itself: Antigen: not known.

The CDR3 has 13 residues. CDR1 SQVTM and CDR2 ANQGSEA come from the germline V gene. Trimming removed 6 bases at V and 0 bases at J, with 9 bases between. Expressed TCRB transcripts were sequenced because the entire RNA isolate underwent reverse transcription. Repertoires were generated with immunoSEQ multiplex PCR, while TCRdb's copy carries only in-frame clones and drops some. Altogether approximately 150,000 clones are present, 10% being singletons, with the ten largest covering less than 1.5%. Study-wide findings and caveats: Patients' naive, central memory and regulatory TCRB repertoires appeared more alike than those of healthy donors.

The V call is TRBV29-1, the J call TRBJ2-1; TRBD1 is a possible D gene (6 bases). Sequenced material: naive CD4+ T cells from blood. This sequence originates from a young man in good health. Written as DNA, the CDR3 is TGCAGCGTAGACAGGCTCTCCTACAATGAGCAGTTCTTC. This sequence encodes CSVDRLSYNEQFF.